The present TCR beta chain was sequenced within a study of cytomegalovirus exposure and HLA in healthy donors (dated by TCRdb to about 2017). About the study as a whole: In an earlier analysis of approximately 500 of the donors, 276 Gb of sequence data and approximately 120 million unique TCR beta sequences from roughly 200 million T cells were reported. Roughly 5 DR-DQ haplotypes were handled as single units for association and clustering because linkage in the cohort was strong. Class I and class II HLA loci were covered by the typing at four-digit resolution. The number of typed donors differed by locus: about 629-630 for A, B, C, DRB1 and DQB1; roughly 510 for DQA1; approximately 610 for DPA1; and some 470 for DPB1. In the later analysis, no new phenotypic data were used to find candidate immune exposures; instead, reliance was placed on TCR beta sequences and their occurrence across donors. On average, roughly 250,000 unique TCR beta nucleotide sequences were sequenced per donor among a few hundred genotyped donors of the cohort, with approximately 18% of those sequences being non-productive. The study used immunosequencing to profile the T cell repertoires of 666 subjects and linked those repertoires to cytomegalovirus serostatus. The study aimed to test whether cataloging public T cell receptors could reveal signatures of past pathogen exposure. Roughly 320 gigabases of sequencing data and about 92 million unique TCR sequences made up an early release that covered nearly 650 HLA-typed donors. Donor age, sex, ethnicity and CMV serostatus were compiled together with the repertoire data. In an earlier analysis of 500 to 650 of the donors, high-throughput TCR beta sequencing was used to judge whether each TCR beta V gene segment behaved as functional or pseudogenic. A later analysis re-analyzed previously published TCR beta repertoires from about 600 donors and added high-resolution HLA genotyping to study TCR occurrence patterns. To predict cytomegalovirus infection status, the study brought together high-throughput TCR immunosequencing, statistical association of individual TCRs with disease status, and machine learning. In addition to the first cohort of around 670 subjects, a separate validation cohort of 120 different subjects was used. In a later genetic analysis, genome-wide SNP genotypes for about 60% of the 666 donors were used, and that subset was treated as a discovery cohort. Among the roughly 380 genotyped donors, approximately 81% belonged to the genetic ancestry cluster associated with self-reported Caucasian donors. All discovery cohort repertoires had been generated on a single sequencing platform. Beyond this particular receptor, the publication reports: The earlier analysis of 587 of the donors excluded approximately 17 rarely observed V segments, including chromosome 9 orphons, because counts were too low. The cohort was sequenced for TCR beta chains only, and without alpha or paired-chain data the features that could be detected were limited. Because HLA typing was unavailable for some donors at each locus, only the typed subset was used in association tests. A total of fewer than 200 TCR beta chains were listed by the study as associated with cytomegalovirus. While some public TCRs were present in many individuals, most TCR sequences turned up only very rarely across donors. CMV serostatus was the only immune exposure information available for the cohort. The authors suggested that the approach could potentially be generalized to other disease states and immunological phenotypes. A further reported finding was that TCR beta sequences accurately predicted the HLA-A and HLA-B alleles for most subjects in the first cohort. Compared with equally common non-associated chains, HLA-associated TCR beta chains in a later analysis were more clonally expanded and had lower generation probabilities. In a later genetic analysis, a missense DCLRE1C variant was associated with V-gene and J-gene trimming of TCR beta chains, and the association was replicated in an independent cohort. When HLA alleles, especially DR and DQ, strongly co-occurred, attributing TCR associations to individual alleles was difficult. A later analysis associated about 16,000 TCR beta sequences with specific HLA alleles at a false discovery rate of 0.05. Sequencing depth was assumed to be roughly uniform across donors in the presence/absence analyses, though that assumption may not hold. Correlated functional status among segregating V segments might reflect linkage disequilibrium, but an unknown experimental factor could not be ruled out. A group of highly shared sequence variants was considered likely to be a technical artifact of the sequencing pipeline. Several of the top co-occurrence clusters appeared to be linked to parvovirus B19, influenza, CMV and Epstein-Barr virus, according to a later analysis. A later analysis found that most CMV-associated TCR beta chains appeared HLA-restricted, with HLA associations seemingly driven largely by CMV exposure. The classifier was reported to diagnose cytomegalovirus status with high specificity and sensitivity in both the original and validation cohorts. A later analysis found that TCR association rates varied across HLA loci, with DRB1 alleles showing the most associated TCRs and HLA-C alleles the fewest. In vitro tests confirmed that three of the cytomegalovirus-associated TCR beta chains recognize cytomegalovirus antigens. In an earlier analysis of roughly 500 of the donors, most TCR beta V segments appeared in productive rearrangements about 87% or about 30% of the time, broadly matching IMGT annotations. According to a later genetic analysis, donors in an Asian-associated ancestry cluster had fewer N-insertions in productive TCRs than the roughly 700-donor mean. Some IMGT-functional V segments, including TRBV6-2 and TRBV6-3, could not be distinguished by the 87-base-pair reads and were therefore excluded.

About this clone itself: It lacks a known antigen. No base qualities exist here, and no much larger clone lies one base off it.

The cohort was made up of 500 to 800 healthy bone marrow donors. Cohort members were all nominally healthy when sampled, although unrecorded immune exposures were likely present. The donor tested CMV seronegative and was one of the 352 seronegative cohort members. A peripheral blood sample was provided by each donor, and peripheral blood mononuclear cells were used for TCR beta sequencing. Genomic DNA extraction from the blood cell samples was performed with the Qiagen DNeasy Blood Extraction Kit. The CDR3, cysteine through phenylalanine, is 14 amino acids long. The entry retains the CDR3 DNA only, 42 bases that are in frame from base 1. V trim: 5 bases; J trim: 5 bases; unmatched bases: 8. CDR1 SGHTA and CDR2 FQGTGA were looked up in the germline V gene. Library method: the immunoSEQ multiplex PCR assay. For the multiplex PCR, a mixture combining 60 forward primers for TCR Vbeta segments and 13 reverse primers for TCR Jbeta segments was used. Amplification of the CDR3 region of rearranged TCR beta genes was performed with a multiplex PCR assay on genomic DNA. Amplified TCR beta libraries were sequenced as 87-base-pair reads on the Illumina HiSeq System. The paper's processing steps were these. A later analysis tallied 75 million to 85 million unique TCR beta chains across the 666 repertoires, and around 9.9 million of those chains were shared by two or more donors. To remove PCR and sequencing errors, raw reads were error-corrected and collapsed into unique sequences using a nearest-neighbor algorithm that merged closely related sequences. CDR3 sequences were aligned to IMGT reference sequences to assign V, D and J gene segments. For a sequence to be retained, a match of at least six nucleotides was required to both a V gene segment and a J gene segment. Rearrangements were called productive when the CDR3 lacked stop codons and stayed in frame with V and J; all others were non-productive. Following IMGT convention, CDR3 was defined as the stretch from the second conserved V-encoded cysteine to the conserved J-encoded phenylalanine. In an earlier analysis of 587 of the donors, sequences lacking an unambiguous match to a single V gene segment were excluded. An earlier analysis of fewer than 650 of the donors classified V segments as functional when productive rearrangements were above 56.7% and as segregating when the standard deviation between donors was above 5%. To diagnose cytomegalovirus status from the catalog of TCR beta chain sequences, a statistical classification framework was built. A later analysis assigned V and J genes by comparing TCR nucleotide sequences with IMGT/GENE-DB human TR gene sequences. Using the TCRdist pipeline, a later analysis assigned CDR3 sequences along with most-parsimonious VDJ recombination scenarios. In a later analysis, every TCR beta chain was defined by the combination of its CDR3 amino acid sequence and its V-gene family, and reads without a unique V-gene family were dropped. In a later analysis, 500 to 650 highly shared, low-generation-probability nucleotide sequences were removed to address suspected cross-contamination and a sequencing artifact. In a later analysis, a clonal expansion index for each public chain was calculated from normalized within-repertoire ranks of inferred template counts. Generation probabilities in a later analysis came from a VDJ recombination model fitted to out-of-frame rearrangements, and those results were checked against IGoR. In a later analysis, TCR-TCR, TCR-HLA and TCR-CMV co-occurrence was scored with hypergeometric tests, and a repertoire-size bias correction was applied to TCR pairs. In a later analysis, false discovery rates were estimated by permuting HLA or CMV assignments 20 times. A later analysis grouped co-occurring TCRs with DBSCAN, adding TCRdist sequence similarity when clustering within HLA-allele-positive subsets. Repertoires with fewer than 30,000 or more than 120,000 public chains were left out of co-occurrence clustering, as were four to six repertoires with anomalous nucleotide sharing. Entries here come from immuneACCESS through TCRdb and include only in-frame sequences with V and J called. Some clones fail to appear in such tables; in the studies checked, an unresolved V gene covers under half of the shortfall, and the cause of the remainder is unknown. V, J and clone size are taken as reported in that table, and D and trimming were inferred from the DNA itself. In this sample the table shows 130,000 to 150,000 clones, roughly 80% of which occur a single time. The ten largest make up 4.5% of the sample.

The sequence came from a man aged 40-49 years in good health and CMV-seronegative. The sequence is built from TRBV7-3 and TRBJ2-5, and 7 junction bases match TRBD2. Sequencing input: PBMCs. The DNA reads TGTGCCAGCAGCCCCATGGGGAGGGGTGAGACCCAGTACTTC. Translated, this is CASSPMGRGETQYF.